A selection of T cell receptor beta chains follows, all from one sample in a study of glioma-infiltrating T cells. Using its own MiXCR run on the multiplex PCR reads, TCRdb lists one record per CDR3 protein. The repertoire holds about 130,000 distinct CDR3 sequences, with approximately 25% as singletons. Sequencing was performed on glioma tissue, nonneoplastic brain tissue, or PBMCs (not recorded which). Receptor source: a human donor with low-grade glioma or glioblastoma, undergoing nonglioma brain surgery, or in good health (not recorded which). CDR3s include the opening cysteine and the closing phenylalanine or tryptophan. A D gene is named only where the DNA matches it firmly. Size is omitted from some rows. Given values are once, few, many or a class for expanded clones.

CASNAGLGYNEQFF,TGCGCCAGCAATGCGGGACTCGGCTACAATGAGCAGTTCTTC,-,TRBJ2-1,many,TRBV5-1
CAIGDRVTYEQYF,TGTGCCATCGGGGACAGGGTAACCTACGAGCAGTACTTC,TRBD1,TRBJ2-7,many,TRBV10-3
CASSFTWGSYNEQFF,TGCGCCAGCAGCTTCACTTGGGGCTCCTACAATGAGCAGTTCTTC,-,TRBJ2-1,few,TRBV4-1
CASSFWGGGSYSEQFF,TGTGCCAGCAGCTTCTGGGGGGGAGGCTCCTACAGTGAGCAGTTCTTC,TRBD2,TRBJ2-1,-,TRBV7-3
CSVEDGADRYGYTF,TGCAGCGTTGAAGACGGGGCCGACCGCTATGGCTACACCTTC,-,TRBJ1-2,many,TRBV29-1
CASSQGLAGEWDIQYF,TGTGCCAGCAGTCAGGGACTAGCGGGAGAATGGGACATTCAGTACTTC,TRBD2,TRBJ2-4,-,TRBV7-9
CSAPQAPSYNEQFF,TGCAGTGCTCCCCAGGCTCCCTCCTACAATGAGCAGTTCTTC,-,TRBJ2-1,many,TRBV20-1
CSAREYRASSWGNTEAFF,TGCAGTGCTAGAGAGTACAGGGCCTCCAGTTGGGGGAACACTGAAGCTTTCTTT,-,TRBJ1-1,many,TRBV20-1
CASSSGQDRPYEQYF,TGTGCCAGTAGTTCCGGACAGGACCGTCCCTACGAGCAGTACTTC,TRBD1,TRBJ2-7,many,TRBV19
CASSPQGMGNQPQHF,TGTGCCAGCAGCCCACAGGGGATGGGCAATCAGCCCCAGCATTTT,TRBD1,TRBJ1-5,many,TRBV3-1
CSVVMQLGTEAFF,TGCAGCGTTGTTATGCAGTTGGGCACTGAAGCTTTCTTT,-,TRBJ1-1,-,TRBV29-1
CASSDGMVRRRKGEQFF,TGCGCCAGCAGCGACGGCATGGTGCGTCGTCGAAAAGGTGAGCAGTTCTTC,-,TRBJ2-1,few,TRBV4-1
CASSITLPDTQYF,TGTGCCAGTAGTATCACCCTGCCAGATACGCAGTATTTT,-,TRBJ2-3,many,TRBV19
CSVEGGGRAVLRYNEQFF,TGCAGCGTTGAAGGGGGCGGGAGGGCCGTTCTGCGATACAATGAGCAGTTCTTC,TRBD2,TRBJ2-1,few,TRBV29-1
CASSQPRDEQFF,TGTGCCAGCAGTCAACCACGGGATGAGCAGTTCTTC,-,TRBJ2-1,-,TRBV6-2/TRBV6-3
CASSYSTPEEQFF,TGTGCCAGCAGTTACTCCACGCCGGAGGAGCAGTTCTTC,-,TRBJ2-1,many,TRBV6-2/TRBV6-3
CASSDPAQGATNEKLFF,TGTGCCAGCAGTGACCCCGCACAGGGGGCCACTAATGAAAAACTGTTTTTT,TRBD1,TRBJ1-4,few,TRBV2
CASRGFGTGTEQYF,TGTGCCAGCAGGGGGTTTGGGACAGGAACCGAGCAGTACTTC,TRBD1,TRBJ2-7,many,TRBV6-1
CASSFVIYTDTQYF,TGTGCCAGCAGTTTTGTCATTTACACAGATACGCAGTATTTT,-,TRBJ2-3,once,TRBV12-3/TRBV12-4
CASSGTSGRVDTGELFF,TGTGCCAGTAGTGGGACTAGCGGGAGGGTAGACACCGGGGAGCTGTTTTTT,TRBD2,TRBJ2-2,-,TRBV19
CASSERDRAGANVLTF,TGTGCCAGCAGTGAGAGGGACAGGGCTGGGGCCAACGTCCTGACTTTC,TRBD1,TRBJ2-6,-,TRBV2
CASSLGTGPPWDSPLHF,TGTGCCAGCAGCTTAGGGACAGGACCCCCCTGGGATTCACCCCTCCACTTT,TRBD1,TRBJ1-6,many,TRBV7-8
CASSQDSSGSGYEQYF,TGTGCCAGCAGCCAAGACTCTAGCGGATCCGGCTACGAGCAGTACTTC,TRBD2,TRBJ2-7,many,TRBV3-1
CASIAPNTEAFF,TGTGCCAGCATTGCCCCGAACACTGAAGCTTTCTTT,-,TRBJ1-1,many,TRBV28
CASSSQGLSYEQYF,TGCGCCAGCAGCTCACAGGGACTATCCTACGAGCAGTACTTC,-,TRBJ2-7,-,TRBV5-1
CASSPSNTGELFF,TGCGCCAGCAGCCCGAGTAACACCGGGGAGCTGTTTTTT,-,TRBJ2-2,many,TRBV4-1
CASSLSGGSNSPLHF,TGTGCCAGCAGCTTATCGGGGGGGTCTAATTCACCCCTCCACTTT,-,TRBJ1-6,many,TRBV7-2
CRARPRGRLPPSF,TGCCGTGCTCGCCCTCGCGGGCGTCTCCCCCCGTCCTTC,-,TRBJ2-5,-,TRBV20-1
CASSVTSGSTEAFF,TGTGCCAGCAGCGTAACATCCGGGTCCACTGAAGCTTTCTTT,-,TRBJ1-1,many,TRBV9
CGVVRGRRETQYF,TGCGGCGTTGTTCGGGGTAGGCGGGAGACCCAGTACTTC,-,TRBJ2-5,-,TRBV29-1
CASSSSGQAGEQFF,TGTGCCAGCAGTTCTAGCGGGCAGGCCGGTGAGCAGTTCTTC,TRBD2,TRBJ2-1,many,TRBV6-1
CSDRDPDASFLRGYTF,TGCAGTGATAGAGATCCGGACGCCTCCTTTCTCCGTGGCTACACCTTC,-,TRBJ1-2,once,TRBV20-1
CSVNRERNYSNQSQHF,TGCAGCGTTAACAGGGAGAGGAATTATAGCAATCAGTCCCAGCATTTT,-,TRBJ1-5,once,TRBV29-1
CASSFWDSQTQYF,TGTGCCAGCAGTTTTTGGGACAGCCAGACCCAGTACTTC,TRBD1,TRBJ2-5,many,TRBV27
CASSLNIAGLYGELFF,TGTGCCAGCAGCTTAAACATAGCGGGACTGTACGGGGAGCTGTTTTTT,TRBD2,TRBJ2-2,-,TRBV7-2
CSVYLTPDTEAFF,TGCAGCGTGTATTTAACCCCGGACACTGAAGCTTTCTTT,-,TRBJ1-1,many,TRBV29-1
CSVEWLAGASGEQYF,TGCAGCGTTGAGTGGTTAGCGGGAGCATCGGGGGAGCAGTACTTC,TRBD2,TRBJ2-7,few,TRBV29-1